Listed below are T cell receptor beta chains from one sample, sequenced in a study of T cell repertoires in cytomegalovirus infection. TCRdb independently ran MiXCR on the reads; one entry per CDR3 protein. Of 210,000 or so distinct CDR3 sequences detected, 6.5% appear once; the ten largest clones hold about 6.5%. The sequenced material came from PBMCs. These receptors all stem from a human donor in good health (CMV status not recorded). Some clones in this sample may be carry-over from other donors' samples. Both conserved end residues are part of each CDR3. Fields, in order: J gene, V gene, CDR3 protein.

TRBJ2-5 TRBV29-1 CSTLQGPETQYF
TRBJ1-1 TRBV7-2 CASSLYSYTEAFF
TRBJ2-7 TRBV12-3/TRBV12-4 CASSPRTGGNEQYF
TRBJ2-7 TRBV7-2 CASGRTAYEQYF
TRBJ1-1 TRBV7-3 CASSGSGGRAEAFF
TRBJ1-2 TRBV19 CASRKTGTNYGYTF
TRBJ1-2 TRBV12-3/TRBV12-4 CASSRERFNYGYTF
TRBJ2-1 TRBV4-3 CASSQEGGSFVGGPHEQFF
TRBJ1-5 TRBV7-2 CASSWTGTNQPQHF
TRBJ2-2 TRBV2 CASSEWANGELFF
TRBJ2-7 TRBV11-2 CASSLWSGGLLSYEQYF
TRBJ1-1 TRBV24-1 CAIGDRWNTEAFF
TRBJ1-2 TRBV7-2 CASSVGQGRASYTF
TRBJ2-3 TRBV10-3 CAIRGGTNTDTQYF
TRBJ1-6 TRBV7-2 CASSLEGDSPLHF
TRBJ2-7 TRBV19 CASSTLTGNEQYF